Listed below are T cell receptor beta chains from one sample, sequenced in a study of human T cells and chemical hapten exposure. TCRdb recomputed calls from the RACE reads with MiXCR, one row per CDR3 protein. The sample includes approximately 400,000 distinct CDR3 sequences, 4.8% of them seen just once. This material consisted of whole blood, taken in connection with sensitization to the hapten diphenylcyclopropenone (DPC). The receptor source for this set is a woman between 50 and 59 years old with alopecia areata. Some clones in this sample may be carry-over from other donors' samples. Both conserved end residues are part of each CDR3. Each record gives: CDR3 DNA, CDR3 protein, V gene, D gene, J gene, clone size. A D gene is named only where the DNA matches it firmly. A row's size may be missing; if present it is once, few, many or a size class.

CDR3 DNA: TGTGCCAGCAGCTTTGGACAGGGATCATATGAGCAGTTCTTC; CDR3 protein: CASSFGQGSYEQFF; V gene: TRBV7-6; D gene: TRBD1; J gene: TRBJ2-1; clone size: -
CDR3 DNA: TGTGCCAGCAGTTTAGAGGCGCTTTATGGCTACACCTTC; CDR3 protein: CASSLEALYGYTF; V gene: TRBV12-3/TRBV12-4; D gene: -; J gene: TRBJ1-2; clone size: many
CDR3 DNA: TGTGCCAGCAGCCCCCACGGAGCCACGGGCTCCTACAATGAGCAGTTCTTC; CDR3 protein: CASSPHGATGSYNEQFF; V gene: TRBV13; D gene: -; J gene: TRBJ2-1; clone size: many
CDR3 DNA: TGTGCCAGCAGCCTGGACAGGGGAGCGGCCACTGAAGCTTTCTTT; CDR3 protein: CASSLDRGAATEAFF; V gene: TRBV7-9; D gene: TRBD1; J gene: TRBJ1-1; clone size: many
CDR3 DNA: TGTGCCAGCAGCTCGACAGGGGGGTTCGAGCAGTACTTC; CDR3 protein: CASSSTGGFEQYF; V gene: TRBV13; D gene: TRBD1; J gene: TRBJ2-7; clone size: many
CDR3 DNA: TGCGCCAGCAGAAGACTAGCGGACTACAATGAGCAGTTCTTC; CDR3 protein: CASRRLADYNEQFF; V gene: TRBV10-2; D gene: TRBD2; J gene: TRBJ2-1; clone size: few
CDR3 DNA: TGCAGCGTTGAGGGGGCGAACACTGAAGCTTTCTTT; CDR3 protein: CSVEGANTEAFF; V gene: TRBV29-1; D gene: -; J gene: TRBJ1-1; clone size: few
CDR3 DNA: TGTGCCAGCAGTTACTCCACTGAAAAACTGTTTTTT; CDR3 protein: CASSYSTEKLFF; V gene: TRBV6-6; D gene: -; J gene: TRBJ1-4; clone size: few
CDR3 DNA: TGTGCCAGCAGATCCACCTTTAGCGCAGATACGCAGTATTTT; CDR3 protein: CASRSTFSADTQYF; V gene: TRBV6-5; D gene: -; J gene: TRBJ2-3; clone size: many
CDR3 DNA: TGTGCCACCAGCAGGACTGGACTAGCAGAGACCCAGTACTTC; CDR3 protein: CATSRTGLAETQYF; V gene: TRBV15; D gene: TRBD2; J gene: TRBJ2-5; clone size: many
CDR3 DNA: TGTGCCAGGAAGGCCGGGACTAGCGGGGGGGCCGGCACAGATACGCAGTATTTT; CDR3 protein: CARKAGTSGGAGTDTQYF; V gene: TRBV2; D gene: TRBD2; J gene: TRBJ2-3; clone size: few
CDR3 DNA: TGTGCCAGCAGTTTGGCCGTTGACAATGAGCAGTTCTTC; CDR3 protein: CASSLAVDNEQFF; V gene: TRBV27; D gene: -; J gene: TRBJ2-1; clone size: -
CDR3 DNA: TGTGCCAGCAGTCCCGGGTCTGAAACTAACTATGGCTACACCTTC; CDR3 protein: CASSPGSETNYGYTF; V gene: TRBV12-3/TRBV12-4; D gene: -; J gene: TRBJ1-2; clone size: many
CDR3 DNA: TGCAGTGCTAGGAACGGAGGACTTAATGAAAAACTGTTTTTT; CDR3 protein: CSARNGGLNEKLFF; V gene: TRBV20-1; D gene: -; J gene: TRBJ1-4; clone size: many
CDR3 DNA: TGTGCCAGCTTGAAGGTATCCTACAATGAGCAGTTCTTC; CDR3 protein: CASLKVSYNEQFF; V gene: TRBV6-1; D gene: -; J gene: TRBJ2-1; clone size: few
CDR3 DNA: TGTGCCAGCAGCTCCCTGGACGGAGATACGCAGTATTTT; CDR3 protein: CASSSLDGDTQYF; V gene: TRBV7-2; D gene: -; J gene: TRBJ2-3; clone size: many
CDR3 DNA: TGCGCCAGCAGCCAAACCCCGACTAGCCGAGAGACCCAGTACTTC; CDR3 protein: CASSQTPTSRETQYF; V gene: TRBV4-1; D gene: TRBD2; J gene: TRBJ2-5; clone size: few
CDR3 DNA: TGTGCCACTGGAGCGGGGGGGACCACAGATACGCAGTATTTT; CDR3 protein: CATGAGGTTDTQYF; V gene: TRBV12-3/TRBV12-4; D gene: TRBD2; J gene: TRBJ2-3; clone size: many
CDR3 DNA: TGCGCCAGCAGCTCTGAGACCGTATCATACGAGCAGTACTTC; CDR3 protein: CASSSETVSYEQYF; V gene: TRBV5-1; D gene: -; J gene: TRBJ2-7; clone size: many
CDR3 DNA: TGCAGTGCTGAAGCGGTCTCCTACGAGCAGTACTTC; CDR3 protein: CSAEAVSYEQYF; V gene: TRBV20-1; D gene: -; J gene: TRBJ2-7; clone size: few
CDR3 DNA: TGTGCCAGCAGCCACCCTGGGGACAGGGGATTCCAAGAGACCCAGTACTTC; CDR3 protein: CASSHPGDRGFQETQYF; V gene: TRBV7-9; D gene: TRBD1; J gene: TRBJ2-5; clone size: few
CDR3 DNA: TGCGCCAGCAGTTGGGGAATCGGGGGCGCCCCAATGAATGAGCAGTTCTTC; CDR3 protein: CASSWGIGGAPMNEQFF; V gene: TRBV5-1; D gene: -; J gene: TRBJ2-1; clone size: -
CDR3 DNA: TGCGCCAGCAGCCCAGACGGGGACACCGGGGAGCTGTTTTTT; CDR3 protein: CASSPDGDTGELFF; V gene: TRBV5-1; D gene: -; J gene: TRBJ2-2; clone size: many
CDR3 DNA: TGTGCCAGCAGTTTACAGCCTGAAGCTTTCTTT; CDR3 protein: CASSLQPEAFF; V gene: TRBV12-3/TRBV12-4; D gene: -; J gene: TRBJ1-1; clone size: few
CDR3 DNA: TGTGCCAGCAGCGGGCTTCACTATGGCTACACCTTC; CDR3 protein: CASSGLHYGYTF; V gene: TRBV9; D gene: -; J gene: TRBJ1-2; clone size: many